This T cell receptor beta chain was identified during a study of shared clonotypes between healthy human individuals. Turning to the study itself: The donor group consisted of two women and a few men, aged 18 to 49.

Sequencing was at deep level. Sequenced by immunoSEQ multiplex PCR; TCRdb stores in-frame clones only, minus some. The sample lists about 490,000 clones; over 60% were seen once. Study-wide findings and caveats: The sampled material consisted only of blood, and tissue repertoires are likely to differ.

Trimming shortened V by 4 bases and J by 7 bases, and 17 bases separated the two germline ends. Germline V CDR1 and CDR2: LNHNV, YYDKDF (reference sequence). CDR3 length: 15 amino acids. With regard to this clone: Its antigen is currently unknown.

The chain combines TRBV15 with TRBJ1-5; D is undetermined. Sample: PBMCs. This receptor was obtained from a woman aged 40-49 years in good health. Some clones in this sample may be carry-over from other donors' samples. The CDR3 nucleotides are TGTGCCACCAGCAACAGCTTAGGTCGAGAACAGCCCCAGCATTTT. It yields the protein CATSNSLGREQPQHF. The variable domain in full, completed from reference TRBV15 and TRBJ1-5, reads DAMVIQNPRYQVTQFGKPVTLSCSQTLNHNVMYWYQQKSSQAPKLLFHYYDKDFNNEADTPDNFQSRRPNTSFCFLDIRSPGLGDTAMYLCATSNSLGREQPQHFGDGTRLSIL.